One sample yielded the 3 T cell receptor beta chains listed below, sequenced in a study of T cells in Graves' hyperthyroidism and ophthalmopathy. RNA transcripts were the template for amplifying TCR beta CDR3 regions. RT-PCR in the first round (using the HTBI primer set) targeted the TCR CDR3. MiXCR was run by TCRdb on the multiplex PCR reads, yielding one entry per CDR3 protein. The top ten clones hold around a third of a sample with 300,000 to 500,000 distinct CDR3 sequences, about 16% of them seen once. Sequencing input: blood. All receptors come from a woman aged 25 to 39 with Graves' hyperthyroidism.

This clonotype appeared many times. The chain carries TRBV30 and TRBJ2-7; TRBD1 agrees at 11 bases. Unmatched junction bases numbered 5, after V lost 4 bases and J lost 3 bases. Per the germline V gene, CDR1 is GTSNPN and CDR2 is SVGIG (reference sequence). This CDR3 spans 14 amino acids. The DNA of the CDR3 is TGTGCCTGGAATTCGGGACAGGGGGTCTACGAGCAGTACTTC. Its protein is CAWNSGQGVYEQYF.

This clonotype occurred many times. The DNA of the CDR3 is TGTGCCAGCAGCCCGACTAGCGGGAGCCCCGAGCAGTACTTC. This sequence encodes CASSPTSGSPEQYF. The chain recombines TRBV7-9 with TRBJ2-7; 12 nucleotides line up with TRBD2. Germline V CDR1 and CDR2: SEHNR, FQNEAQ (reference sequence). V lost 5 bases to trimming and J lost 6 bases; unmatched junction nucleotides: 5. This CDR3 contains 14 residues.

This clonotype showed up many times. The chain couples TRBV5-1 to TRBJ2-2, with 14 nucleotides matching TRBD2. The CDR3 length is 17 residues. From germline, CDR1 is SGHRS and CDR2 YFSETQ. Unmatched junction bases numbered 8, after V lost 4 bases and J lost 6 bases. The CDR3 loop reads CASSVGTSGSLAGELFF. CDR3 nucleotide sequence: TGCGCCAGCAGCGTAGGGACTAGCGGGAGTCTAGCCGGGGAGCTGTTTTTT.